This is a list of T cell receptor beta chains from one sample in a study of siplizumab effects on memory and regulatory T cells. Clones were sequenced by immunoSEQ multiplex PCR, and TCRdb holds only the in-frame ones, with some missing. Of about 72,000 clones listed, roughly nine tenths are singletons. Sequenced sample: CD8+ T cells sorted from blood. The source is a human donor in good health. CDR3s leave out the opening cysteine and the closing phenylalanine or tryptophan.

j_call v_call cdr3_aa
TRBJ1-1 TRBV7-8 ASSDRRGMNTEAF
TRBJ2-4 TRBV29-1 SVGGFQAKNIQY
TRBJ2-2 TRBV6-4 ASSEAGDTNTGELF
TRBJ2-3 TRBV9 ASSVGDRVGDTQY
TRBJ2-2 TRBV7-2 ASSLKETGAGELF
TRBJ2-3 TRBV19 ASSIGASDTDTQY
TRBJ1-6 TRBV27 ASSKLGLLGGNSPLH
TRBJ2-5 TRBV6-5 ASSTSLAGPFY
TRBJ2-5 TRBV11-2 ASSLVSGGETQY
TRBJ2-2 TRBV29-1 SAETAGAGELF
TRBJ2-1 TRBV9 ASSADFRGGEQF
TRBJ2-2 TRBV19 ASSIEGNTGELF
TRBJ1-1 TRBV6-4 ASSDRMNTEAF
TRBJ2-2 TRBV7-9 ASMASAGELF
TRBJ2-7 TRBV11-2 ASSLAPGSSYEQY
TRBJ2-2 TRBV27 ASSLIPFSGELF
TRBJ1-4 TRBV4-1 ASSQGGLNGPEKLF
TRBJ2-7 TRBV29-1 SVPNPAGVSYEQY
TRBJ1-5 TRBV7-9 ASSSVGGEGGQPQH
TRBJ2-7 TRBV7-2 ASSPTGGSYEQY
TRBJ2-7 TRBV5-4 ASSLRPDLSYEQY
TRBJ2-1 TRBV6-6 ASARSGRIYNEQF
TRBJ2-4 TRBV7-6 ASSPTGRLAKNIQY
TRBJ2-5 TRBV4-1 ASSQERRGEGVQETQY